The clone carrying this T cell receptor beta chain was detected once. The antigen remains undetermined. Libraries were prepared by immunoSEQ multiplex PCR; TCRdb keeps only in-frame clonotypes and omits some of them. The sample includes about 60,000 clones, approximately 88% seen only once; the top ten take approximately 9.5%. Time point reported: week 11, during vaccination. Every vaccination contained 300 ug of the mutant IDH1 20-mer peptide and was paired with topical imiquimod. Donor tumors were new WHO grade 3 or 4 IDH1-mutant, ATRX-lost astrocytomas. The V gene lost 0 bases and the J gene lost 4 bases, with 17 bases spanning the gap. This CDR3 spans 16 amino acids. In germline, CDR1 is SQVTM, CDR2 ANQGSEA. The entry originates in a study of a mutant IDH1 vaccine in newly diagnosed glioma. In the study overall: Vaccinations, eight in total, occurred in weeks 1, 3, 5, 7, 11, 15, 19, 23. Every participant had undergone radiotherapy, temozolomide, or both before, and most underwent both. Study-level findings and limits: Apparently unrelated to pseudoprogression were changes in the top peripheral T cell clonotypes.

Sequences were derived from PBMCs, sampled from a glioma patient whose treatment included an IDH1 peptide vaccine. This receptor was identified in a woman in her forties or fifties with glioma. V and J are TRBV29-1 and TRBJ2-3, with D possibly being TRBD1 (7 bases). CDR3 loop: CSVEDSRTGGADTQYF. The DNA for the CDR3 is TGCAGCGTTGAAGATAGTAGGACAGGCGGGGCAGATACGCAGTATTTT.